The rows below give T cell receptor beta chains drawn from one sample of a study of T cells in Graves' hyperthyroidism and ophthalmopathy. TCRdb re-derived calls from the multiplex PCR reads in MiXCR, one entry per CDR3 protein. The table shows under 350,000 distinct CDR3 sequences, with 17% occurring only once. Specimen: blood. These receptors were taken from a woman aged 60-75 years with Graves' ophthalmopathy. Each CDR3 is given with its conserved first and last residue. The order of the fields is D gene, J gene, V gene, clone size, CDR3 DNA, CDR3 protein. A D gene is named only where the DNA matches it firmly. Not every row has a clone size; where given, it reads once, few, many or a size class.

D gene: TRBD2
J gene: TRBJ2-7
V gene: TRBV7-9
clone size: many
CDR3 DNA: TGTGCCAGCAGTGCGGGGGGAGAGGACGAGCAGTACTTC
CDR3 protein: CASSAGGEDEQYF

D gene: TRBD1
J gene: TRBJ1-5
V gene: TRBV15
clone size: NA
CDR3 DNA: TGTGCCACCAGCGGTCAACCGGGACAGAGCCATCAGCCCCAGCATTTT
CDR3 protein: CATSGQPGQSHQPQHF

D gene: TRBD1
J gene: TRBJ1-1
V gene: TRBV19
clone size: NA
CDR3 DNA: TGTGCCAGTACCGAATACAGGGGGGCATTAAGGAACACTGAAGCTTTCTTT
CDR3 protein: CASTEYRGALRNTEAFF

D gene: NA
J gene: TRBJ1-5
V gene: TRBV12-3/TRBV12-4
clone size: many
CDR3 DNA: TGTGCCAGCAGTTTCCAGGGTCGGAATCAGCCCCAGCATTTT
CDR3 protein: CASSFQGRNQPQHF

D gene: NA
J gene: TRBJ2-2
V gene: TRBV2
clone size: many
CDR3 DNA: TGTGCCAGCAGTGTCTCCGGGGAGCTGTTTTTT
CDR3 protein: CASSVSGELFF

D gene: TRBD1
J gene: TRBJ2-6
V gene: TRBV11-2
clone size: few
CDR3 DNA: TGTGCCAGCAGCTTAAGACACGGGAGAACACAGGGGGCGAGAGGGGCCAACGTCCTGACTTTC
CDR3 protein: CASSLRHGRTQGARGANVLTF

D gene: NA
J gene: TRBJ1-4
V gene: TRBV6-6
clone size: NA
CDR3 DNA: TGTGCCAGCAGTTACTCGCGAGGGCGGGGTGAAAAACTGTTTTTT
CDR3 protein: CASSYSRGRGEKLFF

D gene: NA
J gene: TRBJ2-6
V gene: TRBV6-1
clone size: NA
CDR3 DNA: TGTGCCAGCGGGGAGCGCTCTGGGGCCAACGTCCTGACTTTC
CDR3 protein: CASGERSGANVLTF

D gene: NA
J gene: TRBJ1-2
V gene: TRBV12-3/TRBV12-4
clone size: many
CDR3 DNA: TGTGCCAGCAGTTTATTTGCCCCCGATCCGGAGGGAGGCGACTATGGCTACACCTTC
CDR3 protein: CASSLFAPDPEGGDYGYTF

D gene: TRBD1
J gene: TRBJ1-5
V gene: TRBV5-6
clone size: many
CDR3 DNA: TGTGCCAGCAGCTTGACAGGGGGAGGTCAGCCCCAGCATTTT
CDR3 protein: CASSLTGGGQPQHF